A single sample gave rise to the 18 T cell receptor beta chains below, sequenced in a study of CD8 T cells in ankylosing spondylitis. Points from the study as a whole: Seemingly distinctive of ankylosing spondylitis blood was a TCR beta motif formed by eight highly homologous variants.

Their antigens are not known. MiXCR, run by TCRdb on the 5' RACE reads, gives a single entry per CDR3 protein. The sample lists around 430,000 distinct CDR3 sequences, 15% to 20% occurring once. The sequencing input was blood, either unsorted or a sorted T cell fraction (not recorded which). The source is a male donor with ankylosing spondylitis.

This clonotype was seen only a few times. Written as DNA, the CDR3 is TGTGCCAGGGGGACTAGCGGGGGATCTCAAGAGACCCAGTACTTC. It encodes CARGTSGGSQETQYF. The chain employs TRBV2 and TRBJ2-5; the match to TRBD2 covers 14 bases. Trimming removed 9 bases from V and 2 bases from J; junction bases left unmatched: 5. Germline V CDR1 and CDR2: SNHLY, FYNNEI. This CDR3 region has 15 residues.

This clonotype was seen only a few times. This sequence joins TRBV28 and TRBJ2-5; D is perhaps TRBD1 or TRBD2 (7 bases each). The length of the CDR3 is 15 residues. CDR1 and CDR2 (germline): MDHEN, SYDVKM. Trimming cost V 6 bases and J 5 bases, with 19 bases left between them. The CDR3 region has the DNA TGTGCCAGCAGCTCAGGGACAGAGGGAGGGGAGACCCAGTACTTC. The encoded protein is CASSSGTEGGETQYF.

The chain has TRBV9 and TRBJ2-3; no clear D gene. Germline values: CDR1 SGDLS, CDR2 YYNGEE. The CDR3 contains 14 residues. V was trimmed by 4 bases and J by 1 base, leaving 10 bases between them. CDR3 region: CASSLDLRTDTQYF. The CDR3 region has the DNA TGTGCCAGCAGCTTAGACCTTCGCACAGATACGCAGTATTTT.

There are a few counts of this clonotype. This chain uses TRBV28 with TRBJ2-5, with 10 nucleotides matching TRBD1. CDR3 length equals 14 residues. J lost 6 bases, V lost 2 bases, and 3 bases had no gene match. Germline values: CDR1 MDHEN, CDR2 SYDVKM. CDR3 sequence (DNA): TGTGCCAGCAGTTTACCGACAGGGGGCAAGACCCAGTACTTC. Translating gives CASSLPTGGKTQYF.

This clonotype has more than one count but fewer than ten. The CDR3 DNA is TGTGCCAGCATCTTAATTCGGGGGGAAAGTGAAAAACTGTTTTTT. Its protein product is CASILIRGESEKLFF. The chain is built from TRBV21-1 and TRBJ1-4; the D call of TRBD1 is as the table states it, not checked on the DNA. TRBV21-1 is a pseudogene locus. The CDR3 is made up of 15 amino acids.

This clonotype was seen only a few times. The genes are TRBV27 and TRBJ1-6; D perhaps matches TRBD1 (6 bases). The CDR3 has 18 residues. The V end was cut by 1 base, the J end by 0 bases, with 13 bases between. Germline CDR1 MNHEY, CDR2 SMNVEV (reference sequence). DNA for the CDR3: TGTGCCAGCAGTTTATTGGGGGACAAAAGCTCCTATAATTCACCCCTCCACTTT. The encoded protein is CASSLLGDKSSYNSPLHF.

This chain connects TRBV12-3 or TRBV12-4 to TRBJ2-2; 8 bases match TRBD1. This CDR3 has 15 residues. The V segment lost 6 bases and the J segment 5 bases; nucleotides outside the gene matches: 8. The DNA for the CDR3 is TGTGCCAGCAGCCGTCAGGGGGCCGCGACCGGGGAGCTGTTTTTT. As protein: CASSRQGAATGELFF.

The V call is TRBV7-9, the J call TRBJ2-7, with a weak D call TRBD1 (6 bases). The CDR3 is 14 residues long. The V gene lost 5 bases and the J gene lost 1 base, with 12 bases spanning the gap. Looked up from germline, CDR1 is SEHNR and CDR2 is FQNEAQ (reference sequence). CDR3 amino acids: CASSKSGQSYEQYF. The CDR3 nucleotides read TGTGCCAGCAGCAAAAGCGGACAGTCCTACGAGCAGTACTTC.

V usage is TRBV29-1 and J usage is TRBJ2-1; D remains unclear. This CDR3 has 10 residues. V was clipped by 7 bases and J by 10 bases, with 11 bases between them. Germline CDR1 SQVTM, CDR2 ANQGSEA. CDR3 nucleotide sequence: TGCAGCGGGGGTCCGGGCGAGCAGTTCTTC. Protein product: CSGGPGEQFF.

The chain employs TRBV4-3 and TRBJ2-3, with unresolved D. The V gene lost 5 bases and the J gene lost 3 bases, with 12 bases spanning the gap. The CDR3 has 14 residues. Germline V gene sequence: CDR1 LGHNA, CDR2 YSLEER. In DNA form, the CDR3 reads TGCGCCAGCAGCACCAGCGTGGCGACAGATACGCAGTATTTT. Its protein is CASSTSVATDTQYF.

This chain links TRBV15 with TRBJ1-6, with D uncertain. This CDR3 is 15 amino acids long. The V end lost 5 bases, the J end lost 7 bases, and 15 bases lay between the germline ends. Germline V CDR1 and CDR2: LNHNV, YYDKDF (reference sequence). The CDR3 reads CATSGDGLGNSPLHF. DNA for the CDR3: TGTGCCACCAGCGGTGACGGACTGGGGAATTCACCCCTCCACTTT.

This chain joins TRBV5-1 and TRBJ2-1; D gene uncertain. CDR1 and CDR2 from the germline V gene are SGHRS and YFSETQ. V shed 0 bases and J shed 7 bases, with 14 bases lying between them. The CDR3 covers 15 residues. CDR3 region: CASSLGTVNHNEQFF. The CDR3, as DNA: TGCGCCAGCAGCTTGGGTACAGTTAACCATAATGAGCAGTTCTTC. Variable domain in full (rest from reference TRBV5-1 and TRBJ2-1): KAGVTQTPRYLIKTRGQQVTLSCSPISGHRSVSWYQQTPGQGLQFLFEYFSETQRNKGNFPGRFSGRQFSNSRSEMNVSTLELGDSALYLCASSLGTVNHNEQFFGPGTRLTVL.

This clonotype was counted between two and nine times. The V and J genes are TRBV5-1 and TRBJ2-6, with 7 nucleotides matching TRBD1. Losses at the gene ends were 4 bases for V and 2 bases for J; bases not matched to a gene: 3. The CDR3 extends over 15 amino acids. Germline CDR1 reads SGHRS; CDR2 reads YFSETQ. The CDR3: CASSQDRAGANVLTF. In DNA, the CDR3 is TGCGCCAGCAGCCAAGACAGGGCTGGGGCCAACGTCCTGACTTTC.

This clonotype was recorded at least ten times. The chain has TRBV7-2 and TRBJ1-1; D is ambiguous. Looked up from germline, CDR1 is SGHTA and CDR2 is FQGNSA. Trimming took 3 bases from V and 3 from J, leaving 11 bases between them. The CDR3 length is 14 residues. CDR3 bases: TGTGCCAGCAGCTTGGGTCGGTCCTACACTGAAGCTTTCTTT. This gives the protein CASSLGRSYTEAFF.

This clonotype was found a few times. V gene TRBV3-1 combines with J gene TRBJ2-1; TRBD2 matches at 11 bases. CDR1 and CDR2 (germline): LGHDT, YNNKEL (reference sequence). This CDR3 has 18 residues. With 2 bases clipped from V and 0 bases from J, the junction kept 6 bases outside the gene matches. The CDR3 DNA is TGTGCCAGCAGCCAATTGGGACTAGCGGCTCCCTCCTACAATGAGCAGTTCTTC. This sequence encodes CASSQLGLAAPSYNEQFF.

The chain employs TRBV9 and TRBJ1-6; D is unclear. This CDR3 spans 13 amino acids. V shed 1 base and J shed 6 bases, with 5 bases lying between them. Per germline, CDR1 SGDLS and CDR2 YYNGEE. The DNA of the CDR3 is TGTGCCAGCAGCGTAACGGGTAATTCACCCCTCCACTTT. This codes for CASSVTGNSPLHF.

The chain links TRBV20-1 to TRBJ2-2, with 10 bases matching TRBD2. The CDR3 spans 16 residues. Trimming cost V 3 bases and J 7 bases; bases outside gene matches: 11. The germline V gene encodes CDR1 DFQATT and CDR2 SNEGSKA (reference sequence). CDR3 nucleotide sequence: TGCAGTGCTAGTGCCGAGACTAGCGGGTGGAACGGGGAGCTGTTTTTT. This gives the protein CSASAETSGWNGELFF.

The chain recombines TRBV4-2 with TRBJ2-2, with no clear D. Germline CDR1 and CDR2: LGHNA and YNFKEQ. The CDR3 is 13 residues long. The V end was cut by 0 bases, the J end by 7 bases, with 6 bases between. The CDR3 sequence is CASSQDLGGELFF. The CDR3 DNA is TGTGCCAGCAGCCAAGATCTCGGCGGGGAGCTGTTTTTT.